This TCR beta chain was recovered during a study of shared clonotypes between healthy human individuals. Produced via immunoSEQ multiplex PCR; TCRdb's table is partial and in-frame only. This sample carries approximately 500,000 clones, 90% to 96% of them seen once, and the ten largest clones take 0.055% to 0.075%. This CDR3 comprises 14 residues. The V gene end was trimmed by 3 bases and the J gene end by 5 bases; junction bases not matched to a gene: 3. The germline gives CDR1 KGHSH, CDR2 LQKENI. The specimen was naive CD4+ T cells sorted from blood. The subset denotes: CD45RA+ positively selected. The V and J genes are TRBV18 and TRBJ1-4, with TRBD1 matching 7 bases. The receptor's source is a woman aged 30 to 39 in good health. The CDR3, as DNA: TGTGCCAGCTCACCGGACAGGAGGAATGAAAAACTGTTTTTT. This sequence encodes CASSPDRRNEKLFF.